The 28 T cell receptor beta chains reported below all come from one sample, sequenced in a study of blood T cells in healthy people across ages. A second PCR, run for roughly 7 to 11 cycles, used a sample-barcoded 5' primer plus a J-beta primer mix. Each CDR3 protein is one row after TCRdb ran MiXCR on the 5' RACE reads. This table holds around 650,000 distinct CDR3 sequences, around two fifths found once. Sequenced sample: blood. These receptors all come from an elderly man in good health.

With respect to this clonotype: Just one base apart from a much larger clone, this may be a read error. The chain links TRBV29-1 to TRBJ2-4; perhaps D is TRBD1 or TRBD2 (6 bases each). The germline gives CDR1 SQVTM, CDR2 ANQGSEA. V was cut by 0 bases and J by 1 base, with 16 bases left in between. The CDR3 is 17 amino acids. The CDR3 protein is CSVEDGKTRGAKNIQYF. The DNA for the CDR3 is TGCAGCGTTGAAGATGGGAAGACTAGGGGGGCCAAAAACATTCAGTACTTC.

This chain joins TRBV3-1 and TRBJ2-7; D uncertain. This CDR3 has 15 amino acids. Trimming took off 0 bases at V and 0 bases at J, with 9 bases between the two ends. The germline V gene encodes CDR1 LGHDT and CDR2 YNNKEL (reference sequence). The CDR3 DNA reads TGTGCCAGCAGCCAAGACCCCTCGAGCTCCTACGAGCAGTACTTC. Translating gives CASSQDPSSSYEQYF.

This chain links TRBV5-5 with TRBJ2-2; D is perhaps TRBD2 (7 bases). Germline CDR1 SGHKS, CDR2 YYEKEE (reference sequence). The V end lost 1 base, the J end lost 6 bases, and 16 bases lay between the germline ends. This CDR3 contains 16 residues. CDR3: CASSLFAGARSGELFF. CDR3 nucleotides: TGTGCCAGCAGCTTGTTTGCGGGGGCGCGGTCCGGGGAGCTGTTTTTT.

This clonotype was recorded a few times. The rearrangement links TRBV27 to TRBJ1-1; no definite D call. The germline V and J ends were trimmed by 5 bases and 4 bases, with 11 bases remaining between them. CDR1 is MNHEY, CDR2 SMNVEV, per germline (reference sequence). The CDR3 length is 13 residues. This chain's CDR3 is CASSPNYSTEAFF. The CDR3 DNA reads TGTGCCAGCAGTCCCAATTATAGCACTGAAGCTTTCTTT.

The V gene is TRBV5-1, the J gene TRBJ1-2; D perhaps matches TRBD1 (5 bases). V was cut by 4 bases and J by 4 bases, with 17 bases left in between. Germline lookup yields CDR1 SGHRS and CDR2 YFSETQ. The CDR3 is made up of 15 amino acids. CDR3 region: CASSIGTGQLYGYTF. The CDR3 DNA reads TGCGCCAGCAGCATTGGTACAGGCCAGCTCTATGGCTACACCTTC. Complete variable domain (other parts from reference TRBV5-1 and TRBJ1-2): KAGVTQTPRYLIKTRGQQVTLSCSPISGHRSVSWYQQTPGQGLQFLFEYFSETQRNKGNFPGRFSGRQFSNSRSEMNVSTLELGDSALYLCASSIGTGQLYGYTFGSGTRLTVV.

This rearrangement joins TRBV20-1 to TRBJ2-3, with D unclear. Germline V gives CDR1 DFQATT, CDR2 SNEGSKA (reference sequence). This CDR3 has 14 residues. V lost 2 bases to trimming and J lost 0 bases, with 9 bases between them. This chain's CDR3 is CSARTIPSTDTQYF. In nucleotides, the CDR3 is TGCAGTGCTAGAACTATTCCTAGCACAGATACGCAGTATTTT.

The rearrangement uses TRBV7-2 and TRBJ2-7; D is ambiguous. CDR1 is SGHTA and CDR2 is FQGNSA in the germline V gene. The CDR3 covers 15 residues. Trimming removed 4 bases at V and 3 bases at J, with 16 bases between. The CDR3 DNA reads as TGTGCCAGCAGCTCCCGCGGTAGGGTTGGCTACGAGCAGTACTTC. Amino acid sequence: CASSSRGRVGYEQYF.

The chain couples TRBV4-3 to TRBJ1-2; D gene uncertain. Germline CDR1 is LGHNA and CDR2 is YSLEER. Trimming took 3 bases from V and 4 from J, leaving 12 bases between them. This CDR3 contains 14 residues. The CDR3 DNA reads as TGCGCCAGCAGCCAGGCCAGGAGGAGCTATGGCTACACCTTC. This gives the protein CASSQARRSYGYTF.

The CDR3 reads CASSALGDMNEQFF. Written as DNA, the CDR3 is TGTGCCAGCAGTGCCCTGGGGGATATGAATGAGCAGTTCTTC. The J gene is TRBJ2-1, the V gene TRBV6-2 or TRBV6-3, with D tentatively TRBD1 or TRBD2 (5 bases each). Trimming cost V 5 bases and J 7 bases, with 15 bases left between them. Looked up from germline, CDR1 is MNHEY and CDR2 is SVGEGT. There are 14 residues in the CDR3.

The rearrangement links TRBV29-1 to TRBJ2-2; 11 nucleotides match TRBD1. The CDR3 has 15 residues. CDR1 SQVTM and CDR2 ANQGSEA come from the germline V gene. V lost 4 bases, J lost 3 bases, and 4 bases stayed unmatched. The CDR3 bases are TGCAGCGTTGTAGGGACAGGGGGTCACACCGGGGAGCTGTTTTTT. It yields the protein CSVVGTGGHTGELFF.

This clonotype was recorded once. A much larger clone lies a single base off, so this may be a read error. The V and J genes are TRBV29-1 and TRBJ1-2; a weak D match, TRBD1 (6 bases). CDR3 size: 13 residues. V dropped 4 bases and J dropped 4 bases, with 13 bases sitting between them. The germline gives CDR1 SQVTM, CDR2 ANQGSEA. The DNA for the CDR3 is TGCAGCGTTGCCCGAGGACAGAGCTATGGCTACACCTTC. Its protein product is CSVARGQSYGYTF.

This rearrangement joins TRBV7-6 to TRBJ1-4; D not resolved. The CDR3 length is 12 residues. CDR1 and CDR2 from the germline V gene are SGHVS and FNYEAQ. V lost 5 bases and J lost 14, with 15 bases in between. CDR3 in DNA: TGTGCCAGCAGCGCGGGAGCCGGTGAGCTGTTTTTT. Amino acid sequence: CASSAGAGELFF.

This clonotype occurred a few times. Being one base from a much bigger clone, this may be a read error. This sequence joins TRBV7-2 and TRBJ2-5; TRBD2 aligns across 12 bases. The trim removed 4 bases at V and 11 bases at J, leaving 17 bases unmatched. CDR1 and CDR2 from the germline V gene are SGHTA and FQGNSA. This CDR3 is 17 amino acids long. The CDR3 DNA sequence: TGTGCCAGCAGCTCCAGCCCGACTAGCGGGAGACAGAATGAGCAGTACTTC. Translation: CASSSSPTSGRQNEQYF.

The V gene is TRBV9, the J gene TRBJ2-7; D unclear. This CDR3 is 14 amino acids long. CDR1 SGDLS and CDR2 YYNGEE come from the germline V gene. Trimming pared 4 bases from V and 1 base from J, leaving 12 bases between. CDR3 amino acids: CASSSTLGSYEQYF. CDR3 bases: TGTGCCAGCAGCTCGACCCTAGGATCCTACGAGCAGTACTTC.

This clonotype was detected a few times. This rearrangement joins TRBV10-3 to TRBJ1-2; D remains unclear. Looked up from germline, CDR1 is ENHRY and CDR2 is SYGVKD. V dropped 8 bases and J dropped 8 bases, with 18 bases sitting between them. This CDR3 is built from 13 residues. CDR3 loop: CAIGDAVNKGYTF. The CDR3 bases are TGTGCCATCGGAGACGCAGTAAATAAAGGCTACACCTTC.

The CDR3 DNA is TGTGCCAGCAGGGGTAGTTCCTACGAGCAGTACTTC. Translated: CASRGSSYEQYF. The chain joins TRBV6-2 or TRBV6-3 to TRBJ2-7; D is undetermined. CDR3 length: 12 residues. CDR1 and CDR2 from the germline V gene are MNHEY and SVGEGT. V gave up 6 bases and J gave up 1 base, with 7 bases separating them.

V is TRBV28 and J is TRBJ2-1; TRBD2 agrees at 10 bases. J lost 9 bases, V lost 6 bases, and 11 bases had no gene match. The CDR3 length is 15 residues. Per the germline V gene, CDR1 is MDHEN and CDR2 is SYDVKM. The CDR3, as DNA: TGTGCCAGCAGCCCCGGAGGGAGCGGGAGGGGTGAGCAGTTCTTC. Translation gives CASSPGGSGRGEQFF.

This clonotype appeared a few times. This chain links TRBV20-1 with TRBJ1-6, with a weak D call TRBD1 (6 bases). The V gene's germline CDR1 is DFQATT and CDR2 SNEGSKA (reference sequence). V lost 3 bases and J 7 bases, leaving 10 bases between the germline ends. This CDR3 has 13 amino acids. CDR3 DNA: TGCAGTGCTAGTCGACAGGAAAATTCACCCCTCCACTTT. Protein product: CSASRQENSPLHF.

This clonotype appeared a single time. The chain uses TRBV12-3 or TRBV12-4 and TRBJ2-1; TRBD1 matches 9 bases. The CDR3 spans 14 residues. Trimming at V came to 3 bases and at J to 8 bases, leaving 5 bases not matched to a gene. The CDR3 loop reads CASSFWDRDHEQFF. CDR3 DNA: TGTGCCAGCAGTTTTTGGGACAGGGACCATGAGCAGTTCTTC.

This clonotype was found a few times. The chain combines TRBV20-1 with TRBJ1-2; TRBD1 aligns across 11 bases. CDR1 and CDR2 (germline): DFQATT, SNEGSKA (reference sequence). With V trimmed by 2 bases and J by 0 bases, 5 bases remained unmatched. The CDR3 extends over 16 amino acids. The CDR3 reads CSARLAGQGANYGYTF. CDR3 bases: TGCAGTGCTAGATTAGCGGGACAGGGGGCTAACTATGGCTACACCTTC.

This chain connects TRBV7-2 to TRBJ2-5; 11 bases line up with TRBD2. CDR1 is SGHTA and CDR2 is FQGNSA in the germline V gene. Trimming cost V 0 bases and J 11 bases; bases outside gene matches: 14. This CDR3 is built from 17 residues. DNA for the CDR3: TGTGCCAGCAGCTTAGCGGTTCGTAGCGGGAGGGCCGAAGAGCAGTACTTC. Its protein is CASSLAVRSGRAEEQYF. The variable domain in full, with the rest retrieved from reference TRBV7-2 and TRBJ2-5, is GAGVSQSPSNKVTEKGKDVELRCDPISGHTALYWYRQSLGQGLEFLIYFQGNSAPDKSGLPSDRFSAERTGGSVSTLTIQRTQQEDSAVYLCASSLAVRSGRAEEQYFGPGTRLLVL.

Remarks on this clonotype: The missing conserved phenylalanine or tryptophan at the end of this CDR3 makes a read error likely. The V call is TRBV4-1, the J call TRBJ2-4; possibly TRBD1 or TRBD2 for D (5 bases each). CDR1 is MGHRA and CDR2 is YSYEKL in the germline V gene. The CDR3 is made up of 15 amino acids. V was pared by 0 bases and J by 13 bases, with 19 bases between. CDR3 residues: CASSQDAAKGREQYI. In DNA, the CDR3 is TGCGCCAGCAGCCAAGATGCCGCGAAGGGGAGAGAGCAGTACATC.

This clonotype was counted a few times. The CDR3, as DNA: TGCGCCAGCAGCCGGACTAGCGGGGGGGCTATAGAGACCCAGTACTTC. It specifies CASSRTSGGAIETQYF. The chain employs TRBV5-1 and TRBJ2-5, with TRBD2 matching 15 bases. CDR1 SGHRS and CDR2 YFSETQ come from the germline V gene. V shed 4 bases and J 4 bases; nucleotides not matched to a gene: 5. The CDR3 loop spans 16 amino acids.

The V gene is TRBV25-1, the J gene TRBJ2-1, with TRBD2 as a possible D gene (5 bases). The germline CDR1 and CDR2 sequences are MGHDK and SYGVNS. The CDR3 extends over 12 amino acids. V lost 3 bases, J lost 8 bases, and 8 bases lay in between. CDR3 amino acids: CASSDSGDEQFF. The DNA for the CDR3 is TGTGCCAGCAGTGACTCCGGGGATGAGCAGTTCTTC.

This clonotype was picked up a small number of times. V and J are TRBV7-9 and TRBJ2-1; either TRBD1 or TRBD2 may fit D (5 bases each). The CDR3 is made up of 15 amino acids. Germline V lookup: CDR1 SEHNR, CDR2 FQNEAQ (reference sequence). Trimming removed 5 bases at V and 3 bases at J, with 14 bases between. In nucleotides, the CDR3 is TGTGCCAGCAGCCCAGGGAGTGAATTCTACAATGAGCAGTTCTTC. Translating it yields CASSPGSEFYNEQFF.

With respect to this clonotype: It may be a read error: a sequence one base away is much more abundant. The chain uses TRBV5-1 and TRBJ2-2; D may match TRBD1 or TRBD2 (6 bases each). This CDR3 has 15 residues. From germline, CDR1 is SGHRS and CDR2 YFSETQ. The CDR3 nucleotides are TGCGCCAGCAGCAGAAGGGGGGATACTGCCGGGGGGCTGTTTTTT. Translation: CASSRRGDTAGGLFF.

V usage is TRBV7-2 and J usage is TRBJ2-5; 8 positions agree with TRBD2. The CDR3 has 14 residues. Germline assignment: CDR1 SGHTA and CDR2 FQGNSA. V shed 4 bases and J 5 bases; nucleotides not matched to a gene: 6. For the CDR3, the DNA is TGTGCCAGCAGCTCTAGCGGGTTGGGGGAGACCCAGTACTTC. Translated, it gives CASSSSGLGETQYF.

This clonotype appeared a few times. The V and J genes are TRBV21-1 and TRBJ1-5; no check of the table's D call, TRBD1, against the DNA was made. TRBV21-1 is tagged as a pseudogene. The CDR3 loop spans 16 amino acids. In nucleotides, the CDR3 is TGTGCCAGCAGCAAAGCCGGGGCGCGGCGCAATCAGCCCCAGCATTTT. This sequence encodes CASSKAGARRNQPQHF.